This T cell receptor beta chain comes out of a study of blood T cell repertoires in COVID-19. Study at large: The samples span acute and convalescent COVID-19 from the United States, Italy and Spain. In each case, the material was cDNA or gDNA derived from T cells, B-cell-depleted T cells, or PBMCs.

This clone was recorded only once. Original methodology: Using reference gene primer amplification, nucleated cell counts were estimated. Assay used: immunoSEQ multiplex PCR; TCRdb lists only in-frame clones, some missing. V, J and clone size are those of that table, while D and trimming were read from the DNA. The table records about 22,000 clones, about nine tenths of them present only once. Trimming took 1 base from V and 4 from J, leaving 10 bases between them. The germline V gene has CDR1 SQVTM and CDR2 ANQGSEA. CDR3 size: 13 residues. Sequencing used peripheral blood. The genes are TRBV29-1 and TRBJ2-5, with D possibly matching TRBD1 (6 bases). The TCR comes from a man aged 65 to 79 with acute or convalescent COVID-19. CDR3 nucleotide sequence: TGCAGCGTTGAAGGGGGGCCTGGAGAGACCCAGTACTTC. Translation: CSVEGGPGETQYF.